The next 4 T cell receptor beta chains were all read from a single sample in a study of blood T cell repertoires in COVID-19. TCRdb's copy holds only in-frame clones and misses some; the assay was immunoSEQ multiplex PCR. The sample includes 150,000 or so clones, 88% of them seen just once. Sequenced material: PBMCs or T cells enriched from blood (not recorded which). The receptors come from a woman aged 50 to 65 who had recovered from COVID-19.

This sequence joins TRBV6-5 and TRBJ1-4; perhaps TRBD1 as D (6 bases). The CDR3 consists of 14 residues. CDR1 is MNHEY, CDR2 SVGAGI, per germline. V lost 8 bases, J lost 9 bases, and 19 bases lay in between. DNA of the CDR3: TGTGCCAGCGTCAGGGGTCGGGTCCACAAAAAACTGTTTTTT. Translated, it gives CASVRGRVHKKLFF.

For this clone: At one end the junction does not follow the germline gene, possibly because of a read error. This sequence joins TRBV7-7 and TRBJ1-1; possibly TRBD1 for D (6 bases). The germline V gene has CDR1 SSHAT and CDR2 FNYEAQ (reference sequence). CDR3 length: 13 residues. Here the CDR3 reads CASSRGMNTEAFF. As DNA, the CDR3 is TGTGCTAGCAGCAGGGGCATGAACACTGAAGCTTTCTTT.

CDR3 residues: CASSFGQVRSNQPQHF. The CDR3 region has the DNA TGTGCCAGCTCATTCGGACAGGTCCGTAGCAATCAGCCCCAGCATTTT. The genes are TRBV18 and TRBJ1-5, with 7 positions matching TRBD1. The ends lost 5 bases at V and 0 bases at J; junction bases unmatched: 7. The CDR3 loop spans 16 amino acids. Germline V gene lookup returns CDR1 KGHSH and CDR2 LQKENI. Variable domain in full (rest from reference TRBV18 and TRBJ1-5): NAGVMQNPRHLVRRRGQEARLRCSPMKGHSHVYWYRQLPEEGLKFMVYLQKENIIDESGMPKERFSAEFPKEGPSILRIQQVVRGDSAAYFCASSFGQVRSNQPQHFGDGTRLSIL.

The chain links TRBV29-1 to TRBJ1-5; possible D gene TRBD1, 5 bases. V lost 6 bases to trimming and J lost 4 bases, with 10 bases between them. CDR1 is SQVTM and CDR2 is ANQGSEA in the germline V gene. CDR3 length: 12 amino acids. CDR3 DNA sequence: TGCAGCGTACGACAGACGAATCAGCCCCAGCATTTT. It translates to CSVRQTNQPQHF.